This T cell receptor (beta chain) was sequenced in a study of shared clonotypes between healthy human individuals. Findings and limits, study-wide: Among the subsets, naive ones generally showed larger estimated richness than memory ones. Non-shared clonotypes were found to have lower generation probabilities than the clonotypes that were shared by all four of the sorted-subset donors.

Assay used: immunoSEQ multiplex PCR; TCRdb lists only in-frame clones, some missing. The data show around 2,000,000 clones, about 92% seen once. Naive CD8 cells lacked CD45RO, underwent positive selection for CCR7 and left out terminally differentiated effector memory CD45RA+ cells. This CDR3 spans 14 amino acids. Germline CDR1 is SGDLS and CDR2 is YYNGEE. V shed 5 bases and J shed 5 bases, with 16 bases lying between them. This clone occurred once. Its antigen is unknown. The source material was naive CD8+ T cells from PBMCs. The TCR sequence derives from a man in his late teens or twenties in good health. Some clones in this sample may be carry-over from other donors' samples. The chain combines TRBV9 with TRBJ1-1; D might be TRBD1 (5 bases). CDR3 sequence reads: CASSPRGGKTEAFF. In DNA form, the CDR3 reads TGTGCCAGCAGTCCGAGGGGAGGGAAGACTGAAGCTTTCTTT. The variable domain in full, completed from reference TRBV9 and TRBJ1-1, reads DSGVTQTPKHLITATGQRVTLRCSPRSGDLSVYWYQQSLDQGLQFLIQYYNGEERAKGNILERFSAQQFPDLHSELNLSSLELGDSALYFCASSPRGGKTEAFFGQGTRLTVV.